A single sample gave rise to the 24 T cell receptor beta chains below, sequenced in a study of spatial heterogeneity in lung cancer. TCRdb called the 5' RACE reads again in MiXCR, with one record for every CDR3 protein. The sample includes approximately 8,500 distinct CDR3 sequences, about 12% of them seen just once. The antigens of these receptors remain unknown. Time point in this sample: sample taken at primary tumor resection. Study-wide results and caveats: The study found that expanded intratumoral alpha and beta TCR counts tracked tumor mutation counts.

The starting material was lung tumor tissue, obtained at surgery. These receptor sequences come from a male donor with early-stage non-small cell lung cancer.

This clonotype was detected many times. Being off target in a library aimed at alpha chains, this beta chain has a size of little meaning. This CDR3 is CATNLGQGETQYF. The CDR3 bases are TGTGCCACCAACCTGGGACAGGGAGAGACCCAGTACTTC. The chain is built from TRBV18 and TRBJ2-5, with TRBD1 matching over 9 bases. The CDR3 loop spans 13 amino acids. The junction had 7 bases not matched to a gene; V was cut back by 10 bases and J by 4 bases. Germline V gene lookup returns CDR1 KGHSH and CDR2 LQKENI.

This clonotype has at least ten counts. Because this beta chain is a stray read in a library intended to capture alpha chains, its abundance should not be given much weight. The chain is built from TRBV24-1 and TRBJ2-2; 8 bases align to TRBD1. Germline CDR1 reads KGHDR; CDR2 reads SFDVKD. The CDR3 consists of 17 residues. With V trimmed by 2 bases and J by 0 bases, 4 bases remained unmatched. CDR3 coding DNA: TGTGCCACCAGTGATTCTCGACAGGGGCCGAACACCGGGGAGCTGTTTTTT. It encodes CATSDSRQGPNTGELFF.

This clonotype was seen repeatedly, ten times or more. This beta chain was picked up by a library intended for alpha chains and is off target, so its count carries little meaning. The V gene is TRBV5-8, the J gene TRBJ1-5; D gene uncertain. This CDR3 has 15 amino acids. Trimming took 2 bases from V and 6 from J, leaving 15 bases between them. The germline CDR1 and CDR2 sequences are SGHTS and YDEGEE. CDR3 sequence: CASSFGIRGGQPQHF. The CDR3 nucleotides are TGTGCCAGCAGCTTTGGTATACGGGGAGGTCAGCCCCAGCATTTT.

On this clonotype itself: The library was built for alpha chains, so this beta chain is an off-target read and its size means little. The rearrangement joins TRBV7-2 to TRBJ2-7; perhaps TRBD2 as D (5 bases). The CDR3 length is 12 residues. Trimming removed 2 bases at V and 5 bases at J, with 7 bases between. The germline V gene has CDR1 SGHTA and CDR2 FQGNSA. Written as DNA, the CDR3 is TGTGCCAGCAGCTTAAGCGGCCACGAGCAGTACTTC. Translation: CASSLSGHEQYF.

In this sample, this clonotype turned up many times. For a library built for alpha chains, this beta chain is a stray read; little rests on its size. The gene calls are TRBV2 and TRBJ1-5; D might be TRBD1 (5 bases). Germline V gene sequence: CDR1 SNHLY, CDR2 FYNNEI. Trimming took 5 bases from V and 11 from J, leaving 10 bases between them. This CDR3 is 11 amino acids long. CDR3 nucleotides: TGTGCCAGCAGTAACGGGGCGACCCAGCATTTT. This gives the protein CASSNGATQHF.

This clonotype occurred many times. Found in a library prepared for alpha chains, this beta chain is an off-target read, and its abundance has little meaning. The genes are TRBV24-1 and TRBJ2-1, with 15 bases aligning to TRBD2. The germline CDR1 and CDR2 sequences are KGHDR and SFDVKD. Trimming took 5 bases from V and 3 from J; bases not matched to a gene: 7. CDR3 length equals 18 residues. The CDR3 region has the DNA TGTGCCACCAGTGGTGGACTAGCGGGAGGGTTGCGCTACAATGAGCAGTTCTTC. This codes for CATSGGLAGGLRYNEQFF.

This clonotype was detected ten times or more. This beta chain slipped into a library made for alpha chains as a stray read, so its size is not meaningful. V and J are TRBV28 and TRBJ2-3; D is perhaps TRBD2 (5 bases). The germline CDR1 and CDR2 sequences are MDHEN and SYDVKM. This CDR3 spans 17 amino acids. V lost 3 bases to trimming and J lost 1 base, with 17 bases between them. CDR3 amino acids: CASSLEAARSRTDTQYF. In DNA form, the CDR3 reads TGTGCCAGCAGTTTGGAGGCGGCCCGATCCCGCACAGATACGCAGTATTTT.

This clonotype ranks as medium-sized (0.01 to 0.1%). Because this beta chain is a stray read in a library intended to capture alpha chains, its abundance should not be given much weight. The chain joins TRBV7-9 to TRBJ2-5; D gene uncertain. This CDR3 spans 14 amino acids. V was pared by 5 bases and J by 2 bases, with 12 bases between. Germline-derived CDR1 and CDR2 are SEHNR and FQNEAQ (reference sequence). Here the CDR3 reads CASSPPTPQETQYF. The CDR3 nucleotides read TGTGCCAGCAGCCCCCCCACCCCACAAGAGACCCAGTACTTC.

In its sample, this clonotype is medium-sized. A library made for alpha chains picked up this beta chain off target, so its size means little. CDR3 nucleotides: TGTGCCAGCAGCCCCACTACTTTCGGGGAGCTGTTTTTT. Protein sequence: CASSPTTFGELFF. The chain has TRBV7-9 and TRBJ2-2; D is unclear. The ends were cut back, 5 bases at V and 7 bases at J, with 11 bases in the middle. CDR1 SEHNR and CDR2 FQNEAQ come from the germline V gene (reference sequence). The CDR3 consists of 13 residues. The full variable domain, its missing parts supplied by reference TRBV7-9 and TRBJ2-2, is DTGVSQNPRHKITKRGQNVTFRCDPISEHNRLYWYRQTLGQGPEFLTYFQNEAQLEKSRLLSDRFSAERPKGSFSTLEIQRTEQGDSAMYLCASSPTTFGELFFGEGSRLTVL.

This clonotype was seen many times. Found in a library prepared for alpha chains, this beta chain is an off-target read, and its abundance has little meaning. The chain has TRBV29-1 and TRBJ2-5; D not certain. Trimming took 3 bases from V and 0 from J, leaving 8 bases between them. CDR3 size: 13 residues. The germline gives CDR1 SQVTM, CDR2 ANQGSEA. The CDR3 coding sequence is TGCAGCGTTGATGGACGGTACCAAGAGACCCAGTACTTC. Its protein is CSVDGRYQETQYF.

A word on this clonotype: Found in a library prepared for alpha chains, this beta chain is an off-target read, and its abundance has little meaning. The V call is TRBV7-8, the J call TRBJ2-7; 7 nucleotides agree with TRBD1. The CDR3 loop spans 14 amino acids. Germline values: CDR1 SGHVS, CDR2 FQNEAQ. V shed 5 bases, J shed 2 bases, and the junction held 6 bases outside the gene matches. In DNA form, the CDR3 reads TGTGCCAGCAGCATCCCGGACAGGACCTACGAGCAGTACTTC. Translated: CASSIPDRTYEQYF.

This clonotype showed up many times. Because this beta chain is a stray read in a library intended to capture alpha chains, its abundance should not be given much weight. This chain connects TRBV4-3 to TRBJ2-3; the D is unclear. The germline V gene has CDR1 LGHNA and CDR2 YSLEER. With 1 base removed from V and 2 bases from J, the gap between germline ends came to 10 bases. The CDR3 consists of 15 residues. The CDR3 DNA follows: TGCGCCAGCAGCCAAGGATTAAGCGCCACAGATACGCAGTATTTT. Translated: CASSQGLSATDTQYF.

This clonotype is termed medium-sized. For a library built for alpha chains, this beta chain is a stray read; little rests on its size. This sequence joins TRBV27 and TRBJ2-2; D not certain. Trimming pared 3 bases from V and 0 bases from J, leaving 8 bases between. Germline V gene lookup returns CDR1 MNHEY and CDR2 SMNVEV (reference sequence). This CDR3 contains 15 residues. The CDR3 DNA reads TGTGCCAGCAGTTTTGGAAGCCCGAACACCGGGGAGCTGTTTTTT. Residues: CASSFGSPNTGELFF.

This clonotype was picked up many times. This beta chain represents an off-target read in a library built for alpha chains; its size is of limited meaning. The rearrangement joins TRBV20-1 to TRBJ1-6; 8 bases line up with TRBD1. V lost 6 bases, J lost 10 bases, and 17 bases stayed unmatched. This CDR3 is built from 16 residues. Germline V gene data show CDR1 as DFQATT and CDR2 as SNEGSKA (reference sequence). Here the CDR3 reads CSAKTPAGTGGSPLHF. DNA for the CDR3: TGCAGTGCCAAAACTCCCGCCGGGACAGGCGGATCACCCCTCCACTTT.

A note on this clonotype: This beta chain turned up in a library designed for alpha chains; as an off-target read, its abundance says little. The chain recombines TRBV3-1 with TRBJ1-2; D is uncertain. V lost 4 bases and J 3 bases, leaving 6 bases between the germline ends. Germline values: CDR1 LGHDT, CDR2 YNNKEL (reference sequence). This CDR3 region has 12 residues. The CDR3 protein is CASSPGHYGYTF. The CDR3 nucleotides read TGTGCCAGCAGCCCCGGCCACTATGGCTACACCTTC. Variable domain in full (rest from reference TRBV3-1 and TRBJ1-2): DTAVSQTPKYLVTQMGNDKSIKCEQNLGHDTMYWYKQDSKKFLKIMFSYNNKELIINETVPNRFSPKSPDKAHLNLHINSLELGDSAVYFCASSPGHYGYTFGSGTRLTVV.

There are a few counts of this clonotype. Found in a library prepared for alpha chains, this beta chain is an off-target read, and its abundance has little meaning. The CDR3 here is CASNPAGGTLGYTF. CDR3 sequence (DNA): TGTGCCAGCAACCCGGCCGGGGGTACTCTTGGCTACACCTTC. This sequence joins TRBV14 and TRBJ1-2; possibly TRBD1 for D (5 bases). CDR3 length: 14 residues. Per the germline V gene, CDR1 is SGHDN and CDR2 is FVKESK. The germline V and J ends were trimmed by 7 bases and 7 bases, with 19 bases remaining between them.

Judged by abundance, this clonotype is medium-sized. Within a library made for alpha chains, this beta chain is off target, and its count is uninformative. This chain connects TRBV7-2 to TRBJ1-5, with 9 nucleotides matching TRBD1. Germline assignment: CDR1 SGHTA and CDR2 FQGNSA. The CDR3 contains 15 residues. V dropped 1 base and J dropped 4; count of bases not matched to a gene: 2. CDR3 sequence: CASSLDRGPNQPQHF. Written as DNA, the CDR3 is TGTGCCAGCAGCTTAGACAGGGGGCCAAATCAGCCCCAGCATTTT.

At least ten counts were recorded for this clonotype. This beta chain slipped into a library made for alpha chains as a stray read, so its size is not meaningful. This chain joins TRBV10-2 and TRBJ2-1; 9 bases align to TRBD2. Germline V gene sequence: CDR1 WSHSY, CDR2 SAAADI. This CDR3 spans 14 amino acids. The ends lost 6 bases at V and 8 bases at J; junction bases unmatched: 8. DNA for the CDR3: TGCGCCAGCAGGGTTAGCGGGAGCGCGTATGAGCAGTTCTTC. Its protein is CASRVSGSAYEQFF.

This clonotype is categorized as medium-sized. The library was designed around alpha chains, so this beta chain is a stray read whose abundance carries little weight. The rearrangement joins TRBV4-2 to TRBJ1-1; weak D call: TRBD1 (6 bases). From germline, CDR1 is LGHNA and CDR2 YNFKEQ. Trimming shortened V by 4 bases and J by 4 bases, and 19 bases separated the two germline ends. The CDR3 covers 16 residues. As DNA, the CDR3 is TGTGCCAGCAGCCGGGGGGACGTCGGAGGGGGCACTGAAGCTTTCTTT. Translated, it gives CASSRGDVGGGTEAFF.

This clonotype was observed at least ten times. This beta chain is a stray read from a library made for alpha chains; its abundance is not meaningful. The rearrangement joins TRBV7-9 to TRBJ2-3; D is perhaps TRBD1 (6 bases). Between the trimmed V and J ends, which lost 5 bases and 4 bases, there was a span of 7 bases. This CDR3 contains 12 residues. Germline V CDR1 and CDR2: SEHNR, FQNEAQ (reference sequence). The CDR3 region has the DNA TGTGCCAGCAGCCACAGGGCAGATACGCAGTATTTT. This sequence encodes CASSHRADTQYF.

About this clonotype itself: A library made for alpha chains picked up this beta chain off target, so its size means little. The chain employs TRBV11-1 and TRBJ2-2, with D possibly TRBD1 on 5 matching bases. CDR3 length: 16 residues. V shed 6 bases and J shed 4 bases, with 18 bases lying between them. Looked up from germline, CDR1 is SGHAT and CDR2 is FQDESV (reference sequence). The chain's CDR3 is CASRLWQGQSTGELFF. The CDR3 DNA reads TGTGCCAGCAGGTTATGGCAGGGTCAATCCACCGGGGAGCTGTTTTTT.

A remark on this clonotype: A much larger clone is a single base away; this may be a read error. This beta chain represents an off-target read in a library built for alpha chains; its size is of limited meaning. The V and J genes are TRBV10-3 and TRBJ2-7, with D uncertain. V was trimmed by 0 bases and J by 3 bases, leaving 9 bases between them. The germline gives CDR1 ENHRY, CDR2 SYGVKD. The CDR3 extends over 14 amino acids. CDR3 region: CAISESAESYEQYF. The CDR3 DNA sequence: TGTGCCATCAGTGAGTCGGCGGAGAGCTACGAGCAGTACTTC.

By proportion, this clonotype is medium-sized. Since it is a stray read in a library aimed at alpha chains, this beta chain has a size that is not meaningful. The V call is TRBV7-9, the J call TRBJ1-2, with D perhaps matching TRBD1 (6 bases). The germline V gene has CDR1 SEHNR and CDR2 FQNEAQ (reference sequence). The CDR3 extends over 15 amino acids. V shed 2 bases and J shed 6 bases, with 16 bases lying between them. The CDR3 bases are TGTGCCAGCAGCTTACTCGACAGGTCCTGGAATGGCTACACCTTC. Its protein is CASSLLDRSWNGYTF.

This clonotype appeared many times. This beta chain lies outside the target of a library built for alpha chains; its clone size means little. This chain links TRBV20-1 with TRBJ1-5, with D maybe TRBD1 (5 bases). The germline V gene encodes CDR1 DFQATT and CDR2 SNEGSKA (reference sequence). The CDR3 runs 15 residues. Trimming shortened V by 0 bases and J by 0 bases, and 9 bases separated the two germline ends. The CDR3 DNA sequence: TGCAGTGCTAGAGATCAGGGTCATAGCAATCAGCCCCAGCATTTT. It yields the protein CSARDQGHSNQPQHF.